What follows describes a single T cell receptor (beta chain). Its specificity is unknown. Clones were read by immunoSEQ multiplex PCR, and TCRdb kept only the in-frame ones, dropping some. The sample holds approximately 180,000 clones, about nine tenths seen once. The data were taken from a study of T cell responses to AZD1222 COVID-19 vaccine. Findings and limits, study-wide: Reportedly, nearly half the spike-specific TCRs target unmutated variant regions. Most donors were white British and more were female, and clonal diversity was possibly underestimated. Researchers took repertoire samples only after the peak T cell response had come. Just a handful of AZD1222 recipients were seropositive at baseline.

Trimming cost V 3 bases and J 0 bases, with 9 bases left between them. CDR3 size: 15 residues. Germline values: CDR1 LNHDA, CDR2 SQIVND (reference sequence). The input for sequencing was peripheral blood, taken 28 days after the second dose of the MenACWY control vaccine. The receptor's source is an adult who received the MenACWY meningococcal vaccine as a control. This sequence joins TRBV19 and TRBJ1-3, with D uncertain. DNA of the CDR3: TGTGCCAGTAGTATCCTAACAGCCTCTGGAAACACCATATATTTT. It yields the protein CASSILTASGNTIYF.